A selection of T cell receptor beta chains follows, all from one sample in a study of T cell repertoires in cytomegalovirus infection. MiXCR, run by TCRdb on the reads, gives a single entry per CDR3 protein. The sample consists of a few hundred thousand distinct CDR3 sequences, approximately 10% of them appearing once. Sequenced: PBMCs. The source is a human donor in good health (CMV status not recorded). Some clones in this sample may be carry-over from other donors' samples. Each CDR3 is given with its conserved first and last residue. D genes are given only for firm matches. Part of the rows lack a size; the others show once, few, many or a class for expanded clones.

size,J,length,D,V,CDR3,DNA
many,TRBJ2-1,16,TRBD2,TRBV29-1,CSAYGRWLAGGGEQFF,TGCAGCGCCTACGGGAGGTGGCTAGCGGGAGGCGGTGAGCAGTTCTTC
NA,TRBJ2-7,11,TRBD1,TRBV29-1,CSVGQGTEQYF,TGCAGCGTTGGACAGGGAACCGAGCAGTACTTC
many,TRBJ2-5,15,TRBD2,TRBV7-2,CASASGGTIQETQYF,TGTGCCAGCGCTAGCGGGGGGACTATACAAGAGACCCAGTACTTC
many,TRBJ1-1,16,NA,TRBV20-1,CSARDLGGQGNTEAFF,TGCAGTGCTAGAGATCTGGGAGGGCAGGGGAACACTGAAGCTTTCTTT
many,TRBJ2-1,14,NA,TRBV10-3,CAISRDLSYNEQFF,TGTGCCATCAGCCGGGACTTATCCTACAATGAGCAGTTCTTC
many,TRBJ2-7,14,NA,TRBV7-2,CASSPLHNAYEQYF,TGTGCCAGCAGCCCGCTTCATAACGCCTACGAGCAGTACTTC
NA,TRBJ1-1,12,NA,TRBV29-1,CSVRLGGLYPFF,TGCAGCGTAAGGCTAGGGGGACTCTATCCTTTCTTT
many,TRBJ2-5,16,TRBD2,TRBV5-5,CASRSGLAGPGETQYF,TGTGCCAGCAGGTCGGGACTAGCGGGCCCTGGGGAGACCCAGTACTTC
many,TRBJ2-1,13,NA,TRBV20-1,CSARDIFYNEQFF,TGCAGTGCTAGAGATATTTTCTACAATGAGCAGTTCTTC
many,TRBJ1-6,14,TRBD1,TRBV6-2/TRBV6-3,CASRPTGDHSPLHF,TGTGCCAGCAGACCCACAGGGGACCACTCACCCCTCCACTTT
many,TRBJ1-2,13,NA,TRBV11-2,CASSKAVNYGYTF,TGTGCCAGCAGCAAAGCGGTAAACTATGGCTACACCTTC
many,TRBJ2-7,15,NA,TRBV7-9,CASSPAMDGLYEQYF,TGTGCCAGCAGCCCAGCGATGGACGGTCTCTACGAGCAGTACTTC
many,TRBJ2-5,18,TRBD2,TRBV7-2,CASSHSGRASRPQETQYF,TGTGCCAGCAGCCATAGCGGGAGGGCCTCCCGCCCACAAGAGACCCAGTACTTC
NA,TRBJ1-1,16,NA,TRBV29-1,CSAGGGRSSMNTEAFF,TGCAGCGCGGGGGGGGGACGGAGTTCCATGAACACTGAAGCTTTCTTT
many,TRBJ1-5,14,NA,TRBV6-6,CASRTTGTDQPQHF,TGTGCCAGCAGGACGACAGGCACAGACCAGCCCCAGCATTTT
many,TRBJ2-3,15,NA,TRBV7-2,CASSLVPVDTDTQYF,TGTGCCAGCAGCTTAGTCCCCGTGGACACAGATACGCAGTATTTT
many,TRBJ2-1,15,TRBD2,TRBV11-3,CASSRGLAENNEQFF,TGTGCCAGCAGCCGGGGACTAGCGGAGAACAATGAGCAGTTCTTC
few,TRBJ1-2,15,NA,TRBV2,CASSVTLQSHYGYTF,TGTGCCAGCAGTGTGACTTTGCAGAGTCACTATGGCTACACCTTC
many,TRBJ1-1,14,TRBD1,TRBV30,CAWSLDRRNTEAFF,TGTGCCTGGAGTCTGGACAGGCGGAACACTGAAGCTTTCTTT
many,TRBJ2-5,13,NA,TRBV5-1,CASSPEGGQTQYF,TGCGCCAGCAGCCCGGAAGGGGGTCAGACCCAGTACTTC
NA,TRBJ1-4,14,TRBD1,TRBV2,CASRGQAFNEKLFF,TGTGCCAGCAGAGGACAGGCTTTTAATGAAAAACTGTTTTTT
many,TRBJ1-6,16,NA,TRBV7-2,CASSSDPASYNSPLHF,TGTGCCAGCAGCTCTGATCCAGCCTCCTATAATTCACCCCTCCACTTT
many,TRBJ1-1,13,NA,TRBV7-2,CASSLWLGTEAFF,TGTGCCAGCAGCTTATGGTTGGGCACTGAAGCTTTCTTT
few,TRBJ1-6,14,NA,TRBV9,CASSVRTSNSPLHF,TGTGCCAGCAGCGTTAGGACATCCAATTCACCCCTCCACTTT
many,TRBJ2-3,12,NA,TRBV29-1,CSDARSTDTQYF,TGCAGCGACGCTCGTAGCACAGATACGCAGTATTTT
many,TRBJ2-2,14,TRBD2,TRBV7-8,CASRTREGTGELFF,TGTGCCAGCAGAACCAGGGAGGGAACCGGGGAGCTGTTTTTT
many,TRBJ2-3,13,TRBD2,TRBV5-1,CASAGVSTDTQYF,TGCGCCAGCGCGGGGGTTAGCACAGATACGCAGTATTTT
NA,TRBJ1-5,12,NA,TRBV6-2/TRBV6-3,CASSRDYQPQHF,TGTGCCAGCAGTAGGGACTATCAGCCCCAGCATTTT
few,TRBJ2-3,14,TRBD1,TRBV20-1,CSARTGLSTDTQYF,TGCAGTGCAAGGACAGGGCTGAGCACAGATACGCAGTATTTT
NA,TRBJ1-1,13,NA,TRBV5-6,CASSLHRDPEAFF,TGTGCCAGCAGCTTACACAGGGACCCTGAAGCTTTCTTT
many,TRBJ1-6,15,NA,TRBV2,CASSGRARSGSPLHF,TGTGCCAGCAGTGGCCGGGCGAGGAGCGGTTCACCCCTCCACTTT
NA,TRBJ2-1,13,NA,TRBV12-5,CASGLASINEQFF,TGTGCTAGTGGTTTGGCCTCCATAAATGAGCAGTTCTTC
NA,TRBJ2-1,16,NA,TRBV6-2/TRBV6-3,CASISSLRRQDNEQFF,TGTGCCAGCATTAGCAGTCTTCGGAGGCAGGACAATGAGCAGTTCTTC
many,TRBJ1-3,16,TRBD1,TRBV4-1,CASSQDRTGAQNTIYF,TGCGCCAGCAGCCAAGACCGAACAGGGGCCCAAAACACCATATATTTT
few,TRBJ2-7,17,TRBD2,TRBV6-2/TRBV6-3,CASSFYPGLVNSYEQYF,TGTGCCAGCAGTTTTTACCCGGGACTAGTTAACTCCTACGAGCAGTACTTC
many,TRBJ1-5,17,TRBD1,TRBV7-6,CASSSIPRGPSNQPQHF,TGTGCCAGCAGCTCCATCCCCAGGGGGCCGAGCAATCAGCCCCAGCATTTT
NA,TRBJ1-1,14,NA,TRBV7-2,CASSLRGVWTEAFF,TGTGCCAGCAGCTTAAGAGGGGTGTGGACTGAAGCTTTCTTT
many,TRBJ2-4,15,NA,TRBV7-2,CASSSSDKPGYIQYF,NA
NA,TRBJ1-1,14,NA,TRBV7-8,CASRPWSGDAEAFF,TGTGCCAGCAGACCTTGGTCAGGGGACGCTGAAGCTTTCTTT
many,TRBJ1-1,17,NA,TRBV7-2,CASAFLRQATVNTEAFF,TGTGCCAGTGCCTTCTTGAGACAGGCAACCGTGAACACTGAAGCTTTCTTT
NA,TRBJ1-6,16,NA,TRBV14,CASSQDSVSEYSPLHF,TGTGCCAGCAGCCAAGATTCCGTGTCAGAATATTCACCCCTCCACTTT
many,TRBJ1-5,16,NA,TRBV7-2,CASSLEGMQGNQPQHF,TGTGCCAGCAGCTTAGAGGGAATGCAGGGGAATCAGCCCCAGCATTTT
NA,TRBJ2-7,14,NA,TRBV14,CASSVIGTSNEQYF,TGTGCCAGCAGCGTTATCGGGACCTCGAATGAGCAGTACTTC
few,TRBJ1-2,13,NA,TRBV2,CASSEENRGGYTF,TGTGCCAGCAGCGAGGAGAATCGAGGTGGCTACACCTTC
NA,TRBJ2-7,13,NA,TRBV12-3/TRBV12-4,CASSLENSYEQYF,TGTGCCAGCAGTTTAGAGAACTCCTACGAGCAGTACTTC
NA,TRBJ1-2,14,NA,TRBV19,CASSMRGIPAGYTF,TGTGCCAGTAGTATGAGGGGAATCCCTGCTGGCTACACCTTC
NA,TRBJ1-1,16,NA,TRBV20-1,CSARQRGGNKNTEAFF,TGCAGTGCCCGCCAAAGGGGGGGCAACAAGAACACTGAAGCTTTCTTT
NA,TRBJ1-6,15,NA,TRBV5-5,CASSSRDKLNSPLHF,TGTGCCAGCAGCTCGCGGGACAAGCTTAATTCACCCCTCCACTTT
many,TRBJ2-7,16,NA,TRBV4-2,CASSRTADRDGYEQYF,TGTGCCAGCAGCCGAACAGCGGACCGGGATGGCTACGAGCAGTACTTC
medium-sized,TRBJ1-1,14,NA,TRBV7-2,CASSLVMGKGEAFF,TGTGCCAGCAGCTTAGTCATGGGTAAAGGTGAAGCTTTCTTT
NA,TRBJ2-1,11,NA,TRBV5-1,CASATANEQFF,TGCGCCAGCGCGACGGCGAATGAGCAGTTCTTC
NA,TRBJ1-2,13,NA,TRBV12-3/TRBV12-4,CTSSLGTHYGYTF,TGTACCAGCAGCCTCGGGACCCATTATGGCTACACCTTC
many,TRBJ2-1,15,TRBD2,TRBV20-1,CSARGRSGSYNEQFF,TGCAGTGCTAGGGGACGAAGCGGGAGCTACAATGAGCAGTTCTTC
many,TRBJ1-2,15,NA,TRBV6-5,CASSYETLGGGGYTF,TGTGCCAGCAGTTATGAAACCCTCGGGGGGGGTGGCTACACCTTC
NA,TRBJ2-7,14,NA,TRBV7-2,CASSLVRAKGEQYF,TGTGCCAGCAGCTTAGTAAGGGCGAAGGGGGAGCAGTACTTC
few,TRBJ1-1,16,TRBD1,TRBV5-1,CASSSGTGGLATEAFF,TGCGCCAGCAGTTCCGGGACAGGGGGGCTGGCTACTGAAGCTTTCTTT
few,TRBJ2-2,12,NA,TRBV19,CASSITTGELFF,TGTGCCAGTAGTATTACCACCGGGGAGCTGTTTTTT
many,TRBJ2-1,17,NA,TRBV6-2/TRBV6-3,CASSYSGRRITYNEQFF,TGTGCCAGCAGTTACTCGGGTCGGAGAATAACCTACAATGAGCAGTTCTTC
many,TRBJ1-5,13,NA,TRBV7-2,CASSITGSWTQHF,TGTGCCAGCAGTATTACTGGTTCATGGACCCAGCATTTT
many,TRBJ1-1,15,NA,TRBV7-2,CASSSSRARNTEAFF,TGTGCCAGCAGCTCCTCCCGGGCACGGAACACTGAAGCTTTCTTT